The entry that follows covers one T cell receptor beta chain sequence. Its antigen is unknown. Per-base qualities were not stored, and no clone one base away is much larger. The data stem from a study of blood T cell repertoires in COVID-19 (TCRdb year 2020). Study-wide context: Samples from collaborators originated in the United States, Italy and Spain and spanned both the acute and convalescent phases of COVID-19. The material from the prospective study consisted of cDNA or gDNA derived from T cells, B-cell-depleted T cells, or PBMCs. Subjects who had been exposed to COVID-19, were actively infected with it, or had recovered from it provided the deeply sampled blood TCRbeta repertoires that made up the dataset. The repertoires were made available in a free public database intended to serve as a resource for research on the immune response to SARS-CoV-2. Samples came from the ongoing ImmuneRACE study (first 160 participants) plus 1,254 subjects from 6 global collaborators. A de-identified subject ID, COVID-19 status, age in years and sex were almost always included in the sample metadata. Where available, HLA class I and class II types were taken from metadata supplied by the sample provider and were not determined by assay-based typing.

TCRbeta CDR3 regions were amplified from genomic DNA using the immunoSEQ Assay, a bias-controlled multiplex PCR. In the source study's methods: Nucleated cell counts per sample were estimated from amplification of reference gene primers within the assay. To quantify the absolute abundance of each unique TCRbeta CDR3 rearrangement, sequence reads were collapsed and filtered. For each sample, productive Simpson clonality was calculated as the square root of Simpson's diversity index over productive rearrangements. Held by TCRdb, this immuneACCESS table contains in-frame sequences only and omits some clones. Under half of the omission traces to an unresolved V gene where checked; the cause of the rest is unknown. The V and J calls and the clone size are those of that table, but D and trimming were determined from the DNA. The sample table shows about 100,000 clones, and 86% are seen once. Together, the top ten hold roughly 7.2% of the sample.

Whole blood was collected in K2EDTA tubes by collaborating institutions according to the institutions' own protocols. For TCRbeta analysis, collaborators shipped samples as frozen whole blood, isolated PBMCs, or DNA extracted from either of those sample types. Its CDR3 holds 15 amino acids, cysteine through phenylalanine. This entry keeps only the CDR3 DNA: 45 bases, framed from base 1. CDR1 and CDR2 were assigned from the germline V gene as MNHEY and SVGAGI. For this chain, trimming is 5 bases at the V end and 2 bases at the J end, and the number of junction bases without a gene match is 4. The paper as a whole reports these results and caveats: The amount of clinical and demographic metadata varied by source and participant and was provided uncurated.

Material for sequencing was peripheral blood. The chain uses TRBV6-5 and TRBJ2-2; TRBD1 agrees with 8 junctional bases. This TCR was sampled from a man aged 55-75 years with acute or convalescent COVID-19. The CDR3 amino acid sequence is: CASSRTGTNTGELFF. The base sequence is TGTGCCAGCAGTCGGACAGGGACTAACACCGGGGAGCTGTTTTTT.